Sequencing of this T cell receptor (beta chain) was carried out in a study of circulating and synovial CD4+ cells in juvenile arthritis. The V gene end was trimmed by 4 bases and the J gene end by 3 bases; junction bases not matched to a gene: 4. The CDR3 covers 17 residues. Germline lookup yields CDR1 WNHNN and CDR2 SYGVQD (reference sequence). Using immunoSEQ multiplex PCR, the repertoire was profiled, and TCRdb retains in-frame clones only, with some absent. Counted here are about 34,000 clones, less than 97% occurring once; the ten biggest clones make up approximately 0.19%. V and J are TRBV10-1 and TRBJ2-6, with 12 bases lining up with TRBD1. The receptor comes from a human donor with juvenile idiopathic arthritis. The sample consisted of CD4+ T cells from blood. The CDR3 DNA follows: TGCGCCAGCAGTGGGGGACAGGGGGCACTTGGGGCCAACGTCCTGACTTTC. It codes for CASSGGQGALGANVLTF.